The clone carrying this T cell receptor beta chain was detected once. Assay used: immunoSEQ multiplex PCR; TCRdb lists only in-frame clones, some missing. The sample consists of around 43,000 clones, roughly nine tenths of them appearing once. V gave up 1 base and J gave up 4 bases; unmatched junction bases: 10. The CDR3 runs to 17 residues. Germline-derived CDR1 and CDR2 are SSHAT and FNYEAQ (reference sequence). The data were obtained in a study of blood T cell repertoires in COVID-19. Overall study context: Collection of acute and convalescent COVID-19 samples took place in the United States, Italy and Spain. Sources were T cells, B-cell-depleted T cells, or PBMCs; the material itself was cDNA or gDNA.

This chain links TRBV7-7 with TRBJ2-1; 7 bases map to TRBD2. The sample comprised peripheral blood. The TCR originated in a man aged 45 to 65 with active COVID-19. The CDR3 DNA follows: TGTGCCAGCAGCTTAGGGACGACTAGCCCGGCATACAATGAGCAGTTCTTC. This encodes CASSLGTTSPAYNEQFF.